This entry features one T cell receptor beta chain sequence. The data were taken from a study of T cell clones after liver transplantation. CDR3 length: 15 amino acids. Trimming removed 4 bases from V and 3 bases from J, with 13 bases in between. Germline assignment: CDR1 ENHRY and CDR2 SYGVKD. Clones were read by immunoSEQ multiplex PCR, and TCRdb kept only the in-frame ones, dropping some. The table shows roughly 53,000 clones, with around 70% occurring only once. The rearrangement uses TRBV10-3 and TRBJ1-5, with D maybe TRBD1 (5 bases). The input for sequencing was CD4+ T cells from blood, taken at the 22-month timepoint. The sequence came from a human patient who received a liver transplant. Part of the T cells may come from the graft donor. In DNA, the CDR3 is TGTGCCATCAGTGTCCGGGGGGGACTCAATCAGCCCCAGCATTTT. This codes for CAISVRGGLNQPQHF.